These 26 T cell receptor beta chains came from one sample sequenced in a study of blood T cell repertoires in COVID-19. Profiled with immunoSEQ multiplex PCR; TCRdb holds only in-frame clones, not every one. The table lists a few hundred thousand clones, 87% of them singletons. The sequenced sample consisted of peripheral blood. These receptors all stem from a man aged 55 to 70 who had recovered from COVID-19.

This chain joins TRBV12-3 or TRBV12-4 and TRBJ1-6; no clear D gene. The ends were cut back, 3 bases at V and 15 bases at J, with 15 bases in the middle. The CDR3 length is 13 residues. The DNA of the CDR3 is TGTGCCAGCAGTTTGGGCTCCAATTCCCGCCTCCACTTT. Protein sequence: CASSLGSNSRLHF.

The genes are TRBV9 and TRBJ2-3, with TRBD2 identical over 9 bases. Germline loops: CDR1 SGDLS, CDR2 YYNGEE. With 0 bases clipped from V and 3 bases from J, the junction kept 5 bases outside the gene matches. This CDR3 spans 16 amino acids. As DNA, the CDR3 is TGTGCCAGCAGCGTAGCTGTTAGCGGGAGTACAGATACGCAGTATTTT. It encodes CASSVAVSGSTDTQYF.

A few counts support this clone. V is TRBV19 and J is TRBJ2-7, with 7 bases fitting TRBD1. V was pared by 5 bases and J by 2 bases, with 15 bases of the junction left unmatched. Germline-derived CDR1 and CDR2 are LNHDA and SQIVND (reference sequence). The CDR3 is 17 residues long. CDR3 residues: CASSLSSRDSYPYEQYF. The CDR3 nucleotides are TGTGCCAGTAGTTTATCTTCCCGGGACAGCTACCCCTACGAGCAGTACTTC.

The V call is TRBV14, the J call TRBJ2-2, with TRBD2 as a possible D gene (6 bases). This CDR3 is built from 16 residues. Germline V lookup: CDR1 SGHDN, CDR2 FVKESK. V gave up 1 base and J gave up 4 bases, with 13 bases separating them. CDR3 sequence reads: CASSQVEGESTGELFF. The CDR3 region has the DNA TGTGCCAGCAGCCAAGTGGAGGGTGAAAGCACCGGGGAGCTGTTTTTT.

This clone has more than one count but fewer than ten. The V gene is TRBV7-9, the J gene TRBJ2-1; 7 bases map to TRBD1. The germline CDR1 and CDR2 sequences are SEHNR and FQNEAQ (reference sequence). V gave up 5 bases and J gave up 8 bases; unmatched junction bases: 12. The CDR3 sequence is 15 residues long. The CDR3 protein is CASSPTGQARDEQFF. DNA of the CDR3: TGTGCCAGCAGCCCTACCGGACAGGCTCGTGATGAGCAGTTCTTC.

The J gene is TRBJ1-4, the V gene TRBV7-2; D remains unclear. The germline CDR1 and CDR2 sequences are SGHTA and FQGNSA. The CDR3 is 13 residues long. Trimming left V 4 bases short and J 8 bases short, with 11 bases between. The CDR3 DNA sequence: TGTGCCAGCAGCTGGGAGGGTAGGGAAAAACTGTTTTTT. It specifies CASSWEGREKLFF.

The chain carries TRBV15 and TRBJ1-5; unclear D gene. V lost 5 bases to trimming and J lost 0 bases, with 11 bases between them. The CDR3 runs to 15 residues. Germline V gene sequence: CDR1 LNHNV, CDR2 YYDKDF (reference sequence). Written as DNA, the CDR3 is TGTGCCACCAGCGGTGACGGGTATAGCAATCAGCCCCAGCATTTT. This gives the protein CATSGDGYSNQPQHF.

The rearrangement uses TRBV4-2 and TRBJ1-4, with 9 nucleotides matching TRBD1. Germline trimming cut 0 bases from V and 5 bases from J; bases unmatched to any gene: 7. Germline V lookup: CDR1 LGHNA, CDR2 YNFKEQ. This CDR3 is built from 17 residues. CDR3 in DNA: TGTGCCAGCAGCCAAGATCTCGGGACAGGGTTGAATGAAAAACTGTTTTTT. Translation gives CASSQDLGTGLNEKLFF.

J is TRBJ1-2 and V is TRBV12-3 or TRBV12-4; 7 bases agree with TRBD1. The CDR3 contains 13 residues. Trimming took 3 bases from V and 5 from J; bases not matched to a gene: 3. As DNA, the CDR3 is TGTGCCAGCAGTTTTACAGGGGCGTATGGCTACACCTTC. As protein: CASSFTGAYGYTF.

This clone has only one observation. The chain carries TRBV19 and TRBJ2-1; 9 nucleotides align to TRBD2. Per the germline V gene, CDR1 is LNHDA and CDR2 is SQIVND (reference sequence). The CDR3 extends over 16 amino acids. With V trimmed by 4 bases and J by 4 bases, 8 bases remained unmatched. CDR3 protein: CASSSSTSGYYNEQFF. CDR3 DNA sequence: TGTGCCAGTAGTAGCTCTACTAGCGGGTATTACAATGAGCAGTTCTTC.

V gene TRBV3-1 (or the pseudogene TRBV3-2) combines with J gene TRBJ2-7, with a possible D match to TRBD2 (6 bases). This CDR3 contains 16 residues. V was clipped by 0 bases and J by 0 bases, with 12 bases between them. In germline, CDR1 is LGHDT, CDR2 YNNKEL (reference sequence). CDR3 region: CASSQDGSGSSYEQYF. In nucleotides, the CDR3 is TGTGCCAGCAGCCAAGATGGCAGCGGGTCCTCCTACGAGCAGTACTTC.

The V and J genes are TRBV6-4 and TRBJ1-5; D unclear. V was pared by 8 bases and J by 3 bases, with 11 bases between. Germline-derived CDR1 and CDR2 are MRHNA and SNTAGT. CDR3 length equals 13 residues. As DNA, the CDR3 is TGTGCCAGCCCGAGAGGCCCCAATCAGCCCCAGCATTTT. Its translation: CASPRGPNQPQHF.

Here the CDR3 DNA reads TGTGCCAGCAGCCCCCAGGGACTTGAAGCTTTCTTT. This sequence encodes CASSPQGLEAFF. V usage is TRBV7-2 and J usage is TRBJ1-1; D perhaps matches TRBD1 (5 bases). V was cut by 5 bases and J by 7 bases, with 11 bases left in between. Germline CDR1 reads SGHTA; CDR2 reads FQGNSA. This CDR3 contains 12 residues.

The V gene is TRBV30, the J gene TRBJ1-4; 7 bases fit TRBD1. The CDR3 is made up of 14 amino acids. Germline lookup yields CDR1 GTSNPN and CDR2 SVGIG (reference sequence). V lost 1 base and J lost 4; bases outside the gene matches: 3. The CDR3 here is CAWSGRGLNEKLFF. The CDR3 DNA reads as TGTGCCTGGAGTGGAAGGGGGCTTAATGAAAAACTGTTTTTT.

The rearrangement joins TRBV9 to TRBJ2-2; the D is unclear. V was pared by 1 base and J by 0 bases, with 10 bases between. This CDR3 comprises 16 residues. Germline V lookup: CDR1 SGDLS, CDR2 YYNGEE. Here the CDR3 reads CASSVRERTNTGELFF. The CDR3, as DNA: TGTGCCAGCAGCGTACGCGAGAGAACGAACACCGGGGAGCTGTTTTTT.

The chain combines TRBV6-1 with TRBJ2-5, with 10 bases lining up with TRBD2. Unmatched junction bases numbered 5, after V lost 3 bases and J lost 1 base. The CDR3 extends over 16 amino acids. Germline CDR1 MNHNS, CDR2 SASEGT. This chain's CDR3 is CASSDSWTSGQETQYF. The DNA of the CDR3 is TGTGCCAGCAGTGACAGCTGGACTAGCGGCCAAGAGACCCAGTACTTC.

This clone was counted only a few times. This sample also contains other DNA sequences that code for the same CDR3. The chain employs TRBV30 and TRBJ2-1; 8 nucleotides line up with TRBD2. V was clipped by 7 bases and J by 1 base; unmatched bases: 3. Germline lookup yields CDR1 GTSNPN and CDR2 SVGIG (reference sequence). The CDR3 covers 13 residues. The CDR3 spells CASSGSSYNEQFF. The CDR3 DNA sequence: TGTGCCTCCAGCGGGAGTTCCTACAATGAGCAGTTCTTC.

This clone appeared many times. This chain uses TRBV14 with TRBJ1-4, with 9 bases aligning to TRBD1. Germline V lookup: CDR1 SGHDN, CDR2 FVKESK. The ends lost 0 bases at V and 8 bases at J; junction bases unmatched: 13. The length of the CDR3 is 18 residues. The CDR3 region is CASSQDRGETGGREKLFF. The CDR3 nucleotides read TGTGCCAGCAGCCAAGATAGAGGGGAGACAGGGGGTCGAGAAAAACTGTTTTTT. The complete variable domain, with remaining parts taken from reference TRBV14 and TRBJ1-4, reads EAGVTQFPSHSVIEKGQTVTLRCDPISGHDNLYWYRRVMGKEIKFLLHFVKESKQDESGMPNNRFLAERTGGTYSTLKVQPAELEDSGVYFCASSQDRGETGGREKLFFGSGTQLSVL.

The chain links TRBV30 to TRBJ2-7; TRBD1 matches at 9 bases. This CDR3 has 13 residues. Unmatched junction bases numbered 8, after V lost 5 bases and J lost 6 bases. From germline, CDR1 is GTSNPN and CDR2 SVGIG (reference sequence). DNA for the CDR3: TGTGCCTGGGACCCGGGACAGGGTTCCGAGCAGTACTTC. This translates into CAWDPGQGSEQYF.

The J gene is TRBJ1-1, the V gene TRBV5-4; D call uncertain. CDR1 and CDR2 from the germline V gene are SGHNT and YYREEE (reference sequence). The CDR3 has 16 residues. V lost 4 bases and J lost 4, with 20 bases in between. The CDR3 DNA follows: TGTGCCAGCAGCCAAACCTCAGCCGGGATTGGCACTGAAGCTTTCTTT. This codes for CASSQTSAGIGTEAFF.

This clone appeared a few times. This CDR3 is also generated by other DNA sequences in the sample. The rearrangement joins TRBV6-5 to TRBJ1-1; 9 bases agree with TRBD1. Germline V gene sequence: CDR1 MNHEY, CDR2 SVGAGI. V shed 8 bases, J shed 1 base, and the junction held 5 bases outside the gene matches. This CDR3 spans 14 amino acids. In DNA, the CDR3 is TGTGCCAGCCGAGGGACAGGGTCGAACACTGAAGCTTTCTTT. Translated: CASRGTGSNTEAFF.

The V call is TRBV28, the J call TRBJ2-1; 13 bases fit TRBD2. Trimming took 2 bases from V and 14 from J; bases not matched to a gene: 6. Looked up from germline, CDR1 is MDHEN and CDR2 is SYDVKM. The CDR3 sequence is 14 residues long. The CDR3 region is CASSLGGTSGEEFF. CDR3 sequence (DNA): TGTGCCAGCAGTTTAGGCGGGACTAGCGGGGAGGAGTTCTTC.

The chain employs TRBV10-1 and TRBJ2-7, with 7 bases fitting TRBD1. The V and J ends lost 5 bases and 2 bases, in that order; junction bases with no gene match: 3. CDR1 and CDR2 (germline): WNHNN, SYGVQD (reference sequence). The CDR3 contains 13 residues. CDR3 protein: CASSPGQAYEQYF. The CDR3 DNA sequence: TGCGCCAGCAGTCCTGGACAGGCCTACGAGCAGTACTTC.

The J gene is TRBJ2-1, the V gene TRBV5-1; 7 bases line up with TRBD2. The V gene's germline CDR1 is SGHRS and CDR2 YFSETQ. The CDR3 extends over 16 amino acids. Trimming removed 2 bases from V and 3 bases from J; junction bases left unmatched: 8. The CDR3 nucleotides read TGCGCCAGCAGCTTCAACCAGCGGGACCTCTACAATGAGCAGTTCTTC. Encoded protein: CASSFNQRDLYNEQFF.

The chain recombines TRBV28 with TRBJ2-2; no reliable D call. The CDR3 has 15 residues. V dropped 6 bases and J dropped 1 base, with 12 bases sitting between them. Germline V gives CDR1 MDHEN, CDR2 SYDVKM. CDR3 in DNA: TGTGCCAGCAGCCTGGGCGCGCGGAACACCGGGGAGCTGTTTTTT. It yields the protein CASSLGARNTGELFF. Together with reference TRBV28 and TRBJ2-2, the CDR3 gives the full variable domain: DVKVTQSSRYLVKRTGEKVFLECVQDMDHENMFWYRQDPGLGLRLIYFSYDVKMKEKGDIPEGYSVSREKKERFSLILESASTNQTSMYLCASSLGARNTGELFFGEGSRLTVL.

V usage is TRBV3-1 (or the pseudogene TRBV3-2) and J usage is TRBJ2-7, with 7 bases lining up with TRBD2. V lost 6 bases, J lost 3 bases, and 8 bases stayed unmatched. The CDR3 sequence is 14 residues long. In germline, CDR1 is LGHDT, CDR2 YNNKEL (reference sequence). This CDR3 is CASSRLAASYEQYF. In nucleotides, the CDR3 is TGTGCCAGCAGTAGACTAGCTGCTAGCTACGAGCAGTACTTC.